What follows describes a single TCR beta chain. The libraries were made with immunoSEQ v3. The data were produced by immunoSEQ multiplex PCR, yet TCRdb's version contains in-frame clones alone and is incomplete. This sample has 2,000 to 3,000 clones, with roughly 73% found just once. This sample was taken from a study of TIL therapy for anti-PD-1-resistant metastatic lung cancer. CDR3 length: 14 amino acids. The V end lost 5 bases, the J end lost 2 bases, and 12 bases lay between the germline ends. Germline V gene data show CDR1 as SEHNR and CDR2 as FQNEAQ (reference sequence). Stated time point: pre-treatment sample, taken before nivolumab and TIL therapy. Tumor tissue came from excised metastases, mostly pleural nodules or supraclavicular lymph nodes.

The receptor's source is a person aged 30 to 80 with non-small cell lung cancer. Some clones in this sample may be carry-over from other donors' samples. This specimen was tumor tissue, taken at baseline. This chain joins TRBV7-9 and TRBJ1-2, with a tentative D call TRBD1 (5 bases). In nucleotides, the CDR3 is TGTGCCAGCAGCCCCCAAGGGGCCAACTATGGCTACACCTTC. Translated: CASSPQGANYGYTF.